What follows describes a single TCR beta chain. Its antigen has not been determined. The record has no base qualities; no much larger clone is one base away. These data come from a study of a mutant IDH1 vaccine in newly diagnosed glioma (dated by TCRdb to the early 2020s). Background for the entire study: Across visits V03 through V10, patients got a total of eight vaccinations, given in weeks 1, 3, 5, 7, 11, 15, 19 and 23. Vaccination was initiated 4-6 weeks after radiotherapy alone, or concurrently with temozolomide cycles in the chemotherapy-containing groups. Longitudinal TCRB deep sequencing was done for about two dozen treated patients, wherever samples were available for exploratory analyses. The roughly 30 treated patients were roughly 60% male and around 40% female, with a mean age of approximately 40 years. Peripheral blood samples were drawn at six visits, namely V03 (baseline), V05, V07, V10, V12 and V13. Prior to enrollment, patients had been given standard therapy consisting of radiotherapy alone, temozolomide alone, or radiochemotherapy with temozolomide, with the combination given to most patients. What the authors observed across the whole study: Changes in the top peripheral T cell clonotypes picked up by TCRB sequencing did not appear to be linked to pseudoprogression. Immune responses induced by the vaccine were seen in around 94% of patients across multiple MHC alleles. Selection of PBMC samples for TCRB deep sequencing was based on availability. The authors noted that analyses of patient blood samples could not be reproduced because of sample limitations.

In the paper's terms, the time point label means: week 11, during vaccination. Each vaccine dose, consisting of 300 ug of a 20-mer mutant IDH1 peptide in Montanide, was administered subcutaneously with topical imiquimod. All donors had newly diagnosed IDH1-mutant astrocytomas of WHO grade 3 or 4 that showed loss of nuclear ATRX. The samples were drawn from NOA16, a multicentre, single-arm, open-label phase I trial in Germany that tested a mutant IDH1 peptide vaccine in humans for the first time. Genomic DNA for TCRB sequencing was extracted from EDTA blood using the DNeasy Blood and Tissue Kit. The library was made by the immunoSEQ multiplex PCR assay. Rearranged TCR beta chain sequences were amplified using the hsTCRB Kit according to the manufacturer's protocol. Sequencing of TCRB libraries was carried out on an Illumina MiSeq. On the authors' methods: The kit vendor's proprietary platform handled demultiplexing, trimming and gene mapping. In its TCRdb copy, this immuneACCESS table keeps in-frame sequences only and misses some clones. Where compared with another copy, unresolved V genes explain less than half of these, and the others have no known cause. For V, J and clone size, that table is used; D and trimming come from the DNA. Counted in this sample were 50,000 to 65,000 clones; approximately 88% of them appeared once. The ten largest clones capture around 8.2% of the sample.

According to the germline V gene, CDR1 reads SGHTA and CDR2 reads FQGNSA. V is reduced by 2 bases and J by 1 base, leaving a spacing of 8 bases between them. From cysteine to phenylalanine, the CDR3 is 14 amino acids long. Just CDR3 DNA is preserved here, 42 bases in frame from base 1. This receptor chain uses TRBV7-2 and TRBJ1-1, with no confident D gene call. The sequence derives from a woman aged 45-59 years with glioma. Material: PBMCs, obtained from a glioma patient whose treatment included an IDH1 peptide vaccine. In nucleotides, the sequence is TGTGCCAGCAGCTTACCAGGCCCGAACACTGAAGCTTTCTTT. This translates into CASSLPGPNTEAFF.